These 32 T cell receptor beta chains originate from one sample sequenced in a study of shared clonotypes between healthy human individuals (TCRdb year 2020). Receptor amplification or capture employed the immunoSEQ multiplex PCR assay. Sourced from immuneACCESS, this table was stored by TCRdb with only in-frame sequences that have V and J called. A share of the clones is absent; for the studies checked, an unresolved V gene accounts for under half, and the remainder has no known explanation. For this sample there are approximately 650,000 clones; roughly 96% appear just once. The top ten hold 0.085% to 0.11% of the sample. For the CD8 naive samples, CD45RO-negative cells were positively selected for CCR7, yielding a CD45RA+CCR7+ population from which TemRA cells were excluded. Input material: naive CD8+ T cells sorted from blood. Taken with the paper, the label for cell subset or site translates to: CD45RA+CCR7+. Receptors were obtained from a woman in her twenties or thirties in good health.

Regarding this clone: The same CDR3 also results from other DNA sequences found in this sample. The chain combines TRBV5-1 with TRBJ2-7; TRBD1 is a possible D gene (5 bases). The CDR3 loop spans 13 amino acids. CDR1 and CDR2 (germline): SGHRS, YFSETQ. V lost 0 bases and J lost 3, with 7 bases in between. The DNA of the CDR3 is TGCGCCAGCAGCTTGGACAGGAGCTACGAGCAGTACTTC. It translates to CASSLDRSYEQYF.

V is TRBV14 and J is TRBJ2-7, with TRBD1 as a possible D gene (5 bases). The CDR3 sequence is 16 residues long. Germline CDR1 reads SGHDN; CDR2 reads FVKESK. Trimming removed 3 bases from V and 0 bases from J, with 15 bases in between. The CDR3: CASSHGGALVSYEQYF. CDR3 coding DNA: TGTGCCAGCAGCCACGGTGGGGCTTTAGTCTCCTACGAGCAGTACTTC.

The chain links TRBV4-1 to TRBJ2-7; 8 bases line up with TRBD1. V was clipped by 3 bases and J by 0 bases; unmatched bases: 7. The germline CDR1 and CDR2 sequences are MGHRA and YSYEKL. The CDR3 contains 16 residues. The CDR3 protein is CASSHREQGASYEQYF. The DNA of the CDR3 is TGCGCCAGCAGCCACCGGGAGCAGGGGGCCTCCTACGAGCAGTACTTC.

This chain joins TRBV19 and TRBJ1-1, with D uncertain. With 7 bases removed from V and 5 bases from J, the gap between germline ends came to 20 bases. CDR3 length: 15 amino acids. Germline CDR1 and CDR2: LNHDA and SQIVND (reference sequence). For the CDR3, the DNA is TGTGCCAGTATCGGTGCAGGAAGCAGTTGGACTGAAGCTTTCTTT. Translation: CASIGAGSSWTEAFF.

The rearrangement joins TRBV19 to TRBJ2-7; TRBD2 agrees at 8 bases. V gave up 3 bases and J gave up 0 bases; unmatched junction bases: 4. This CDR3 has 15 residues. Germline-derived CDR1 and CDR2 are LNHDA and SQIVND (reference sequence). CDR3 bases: TGTGCCAGTAGTATGGCTAGCGGGTTCTCCTACGAGCAGTACTTC. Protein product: CASSMASGFSYEQYF.

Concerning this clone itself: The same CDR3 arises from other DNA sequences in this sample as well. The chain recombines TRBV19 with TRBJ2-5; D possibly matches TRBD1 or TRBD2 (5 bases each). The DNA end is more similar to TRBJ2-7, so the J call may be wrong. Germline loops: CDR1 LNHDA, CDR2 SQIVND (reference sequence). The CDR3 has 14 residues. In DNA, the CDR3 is TGTGCCAGTAGTTCAGCCGGGACGTCCTACGAGCAGTACTTC. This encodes CASSSAGTSYEQYF.

The CDR3 loop is CASSERQARSYNEQFF. The CDR3 DNA reads as TGTGCCAGCAGTGAAAGACAGGCCCGCTCCTACAATGAGCAGTTCTTC. V gene TRBV6-1 combines with J gene TRBJ2-1, with a weak D call TRBD1 (6 bases). V dropped 2 bases and J dropped 0 bases, with 11 bases sitting between them. This CDR3 contains 16 residues. Germline lookup yields CDR1 MNHNS and CDR2 SASEGT.

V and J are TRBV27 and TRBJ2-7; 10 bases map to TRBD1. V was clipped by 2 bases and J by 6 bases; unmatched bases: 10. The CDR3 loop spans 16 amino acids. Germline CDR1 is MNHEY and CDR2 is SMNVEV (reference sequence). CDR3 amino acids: CASSLPGQGGAGEQYF. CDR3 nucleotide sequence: TGTGCCAGCAGTTTACCCGGACAGGGGGGTGCTGGCGAGCAGTACTTC.

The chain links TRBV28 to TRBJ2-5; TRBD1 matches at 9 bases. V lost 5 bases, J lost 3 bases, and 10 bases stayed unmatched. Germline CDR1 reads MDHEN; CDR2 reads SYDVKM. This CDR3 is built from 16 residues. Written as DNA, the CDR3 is TGTGCCAGCAGTCGAGCTACCGGGACAGGGAAAGAGACCCAGTACTTC. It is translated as CASSRATGTGKETQYF.

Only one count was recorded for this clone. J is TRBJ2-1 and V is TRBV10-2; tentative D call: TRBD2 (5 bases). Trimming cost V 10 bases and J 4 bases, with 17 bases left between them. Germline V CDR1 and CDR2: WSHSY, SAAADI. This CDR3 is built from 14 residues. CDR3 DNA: TGCGCCACCAACCCGGCCCTAGCATACAATGAGCAGTTCTTC. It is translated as CATNPALAYNEQFF.

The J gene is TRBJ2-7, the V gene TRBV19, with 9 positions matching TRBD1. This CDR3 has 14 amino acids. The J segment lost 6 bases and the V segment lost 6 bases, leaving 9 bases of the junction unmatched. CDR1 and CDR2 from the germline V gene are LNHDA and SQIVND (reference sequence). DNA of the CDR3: TGTGCCAGTAGGGGGACAGGGTCGTATTCCGAGCAGTACTTC. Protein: CASRGTGSYSEQYF. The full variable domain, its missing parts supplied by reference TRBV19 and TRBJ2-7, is DGGITQSPKYLFRKEGQNVTLSCEQNLNHDAMYWYRQDPGQGLRLIYYSQIVNDFQKGDIAEGYSVSREKKESFPLTVTSAQKNPTAFYLCASRGTGSYSEQYFGPGTRLTVT.

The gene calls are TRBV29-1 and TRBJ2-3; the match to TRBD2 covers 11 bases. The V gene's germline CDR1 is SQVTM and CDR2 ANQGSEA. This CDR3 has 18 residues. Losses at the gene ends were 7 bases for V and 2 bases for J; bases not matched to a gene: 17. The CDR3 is CSASDRTSGWKNTDTQYF. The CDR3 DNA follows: TGCAGCGCCTCCGATCGGACTAGCGGGTGGAAAAACACAGATACGCAGTATTTT.

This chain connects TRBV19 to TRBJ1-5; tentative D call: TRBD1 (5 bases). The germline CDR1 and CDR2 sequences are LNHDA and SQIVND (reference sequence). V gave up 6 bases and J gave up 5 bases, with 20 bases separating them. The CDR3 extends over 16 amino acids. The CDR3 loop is CASSSPERGSDQPQHF. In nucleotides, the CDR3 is TGTGCCAGTAGCAGCCCCGAGCGGGGCAGTGATCAGCCCCAGCATTTT.

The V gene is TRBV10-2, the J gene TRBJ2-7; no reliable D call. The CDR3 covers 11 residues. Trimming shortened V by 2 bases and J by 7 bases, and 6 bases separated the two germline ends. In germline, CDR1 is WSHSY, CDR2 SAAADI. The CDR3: CASSELGEQYF. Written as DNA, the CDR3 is TGCGCCAGCAGTGAGCTTGGAGAGCAGTACTTC.

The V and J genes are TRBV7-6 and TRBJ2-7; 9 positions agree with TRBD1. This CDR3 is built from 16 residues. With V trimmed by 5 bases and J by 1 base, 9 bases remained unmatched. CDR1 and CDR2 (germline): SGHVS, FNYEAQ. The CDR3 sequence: CASSPSPGQGSYEQYF. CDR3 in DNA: TGTGCCAGCAGCCCAAGTCCGGGACAGGGTTCCTACGAGCAGTACTTC.

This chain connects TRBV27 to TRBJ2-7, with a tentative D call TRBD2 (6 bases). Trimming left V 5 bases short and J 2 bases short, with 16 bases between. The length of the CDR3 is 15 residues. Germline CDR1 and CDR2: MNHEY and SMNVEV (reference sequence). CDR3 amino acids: CASSPQAGTTYEQYF. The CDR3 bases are TGTGCCAGCAGTCCTCAAGCGGGCACCACCTACGAGCAGTACTTC.

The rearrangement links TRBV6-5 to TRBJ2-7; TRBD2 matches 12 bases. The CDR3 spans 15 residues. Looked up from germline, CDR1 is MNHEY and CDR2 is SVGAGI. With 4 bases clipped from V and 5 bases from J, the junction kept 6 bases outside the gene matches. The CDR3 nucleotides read TGTGCCAGCAGTTCCCGACTAGCGGGAGTAAACGAGCAGTACTTC. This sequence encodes CASSSRLAGVNEQYF.

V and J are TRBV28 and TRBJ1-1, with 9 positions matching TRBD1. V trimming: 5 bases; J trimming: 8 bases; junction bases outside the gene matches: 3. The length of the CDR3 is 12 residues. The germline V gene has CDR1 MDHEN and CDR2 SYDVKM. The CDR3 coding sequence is TGTGCCAGCAGTCCAGGACAGGGGGAAGCTTTCTTT. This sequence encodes CASSPGQGEAFF.

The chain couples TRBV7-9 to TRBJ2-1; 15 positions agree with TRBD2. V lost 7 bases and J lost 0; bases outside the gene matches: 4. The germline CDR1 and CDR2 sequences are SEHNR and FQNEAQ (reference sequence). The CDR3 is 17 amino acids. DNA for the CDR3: TGTGCCAGCACCGGGACTAGCGGGAGGAGCTCCTACAATGAGCAGTTCTTC. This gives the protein CASTGTSGRSSYNEQFF.

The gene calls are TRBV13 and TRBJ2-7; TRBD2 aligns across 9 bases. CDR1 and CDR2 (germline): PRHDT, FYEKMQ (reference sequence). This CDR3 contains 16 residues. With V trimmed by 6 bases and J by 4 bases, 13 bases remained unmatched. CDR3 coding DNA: TGTGCCAGCAGAGCCGCCGGGACTAGCCACAGGTACGAGCAGTACTTC. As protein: CASRAAGTSHRYEQYF.

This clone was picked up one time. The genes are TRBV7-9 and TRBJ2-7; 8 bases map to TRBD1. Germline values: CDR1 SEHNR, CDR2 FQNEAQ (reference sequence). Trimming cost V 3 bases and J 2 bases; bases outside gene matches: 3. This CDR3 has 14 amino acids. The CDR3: CASSFQGAPYEQYF. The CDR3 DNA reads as TGTGCCAGCAGCTTCCAGGGGGCTCCCTACGAGCAGTACTTC.

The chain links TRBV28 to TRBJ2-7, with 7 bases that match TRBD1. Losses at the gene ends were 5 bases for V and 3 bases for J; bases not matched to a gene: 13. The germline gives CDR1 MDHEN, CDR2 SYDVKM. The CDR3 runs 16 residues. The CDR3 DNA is TGTGCCAGCAGTCAACCCCCCCGGGACAGCTACTACGAGCAGTACTTC. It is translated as CASSQPPRDSYYEQYF.

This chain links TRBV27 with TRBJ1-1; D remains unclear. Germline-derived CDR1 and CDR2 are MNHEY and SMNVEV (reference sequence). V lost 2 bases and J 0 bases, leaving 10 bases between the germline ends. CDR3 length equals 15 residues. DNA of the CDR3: TGTGCCAGCAGTTTAAGGTCAGACTTGAACACTGAAGCTTTCTTT. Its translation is CASSLRSDLNTEAFF.

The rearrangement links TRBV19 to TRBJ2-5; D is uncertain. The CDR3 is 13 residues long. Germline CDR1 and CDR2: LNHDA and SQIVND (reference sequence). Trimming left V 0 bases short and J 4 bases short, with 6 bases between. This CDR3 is CASSIDYPETQYF. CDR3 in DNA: TGTGCCAGTAGTATAGATTATCCAGAGACCCAGTACTTC.

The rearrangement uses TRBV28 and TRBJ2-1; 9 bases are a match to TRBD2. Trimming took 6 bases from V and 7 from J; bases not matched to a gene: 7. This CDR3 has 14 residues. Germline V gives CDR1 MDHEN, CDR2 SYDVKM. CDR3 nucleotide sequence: TGTGCCAGCAGCTATAGCGGGAGAGGTAATGAGCAGTTCTTC. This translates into CASSYSGRGNEQFF.

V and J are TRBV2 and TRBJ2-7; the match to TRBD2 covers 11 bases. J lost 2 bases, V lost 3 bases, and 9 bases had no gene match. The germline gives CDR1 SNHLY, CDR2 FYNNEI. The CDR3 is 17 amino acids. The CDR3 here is CASSDGTSGSLPYEQYF. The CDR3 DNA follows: TGTGCCAGCAGTGACGGTACTAGCGGGAGTCTTCCCTACGAGCAGTACTTC.

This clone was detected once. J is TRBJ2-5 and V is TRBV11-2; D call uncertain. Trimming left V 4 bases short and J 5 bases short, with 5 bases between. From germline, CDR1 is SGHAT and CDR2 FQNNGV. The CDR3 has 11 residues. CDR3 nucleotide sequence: TGTGCCAGCAGCTCGATGGAGACCCAGTACTTC. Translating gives CASSSMETQYF. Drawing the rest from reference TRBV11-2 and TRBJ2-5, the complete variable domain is EAGVAQSPRYKIIEKRQSVAFWCNPISGHATLYWYQQILGQGPKLLIQFQNNGVVDDSQLPKDRFSAERLKGVDSTLKIQPAKLEDSAVYLCASSSMETQYFGPGTRLLVL.

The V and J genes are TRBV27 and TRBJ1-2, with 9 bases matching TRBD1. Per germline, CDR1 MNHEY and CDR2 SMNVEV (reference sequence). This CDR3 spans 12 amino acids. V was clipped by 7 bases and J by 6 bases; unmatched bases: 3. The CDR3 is CASKDRGDGYTF. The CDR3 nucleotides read TGTGCCAGCAAGGACAGGGGTGATGGCTACACCTTC.

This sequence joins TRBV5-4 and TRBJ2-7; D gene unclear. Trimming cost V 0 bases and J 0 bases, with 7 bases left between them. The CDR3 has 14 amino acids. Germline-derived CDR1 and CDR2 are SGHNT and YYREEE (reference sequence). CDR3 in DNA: TGTGCCAGCAGCTTGGAGGCTCCCTCCTACGAGCAGTACTTC. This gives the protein CASSLEAPSYEQYF.

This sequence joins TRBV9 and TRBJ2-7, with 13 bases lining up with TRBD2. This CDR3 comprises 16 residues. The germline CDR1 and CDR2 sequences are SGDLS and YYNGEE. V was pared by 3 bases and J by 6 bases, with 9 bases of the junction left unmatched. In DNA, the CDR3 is TGTGCCAGCAGCGGGACTAGCGGGAGCAAGTTCGGCGAGCAGTACTTC. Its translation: CASSGTSGSKFGEQYF.

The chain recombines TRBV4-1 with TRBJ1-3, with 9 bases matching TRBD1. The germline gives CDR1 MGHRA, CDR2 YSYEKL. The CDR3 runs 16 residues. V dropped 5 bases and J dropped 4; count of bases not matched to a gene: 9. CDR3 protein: CASSARTGALGNTIYF. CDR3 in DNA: TGCGCCAGCAGCGCTCGGACAGGGGCATTGGGAAACACCATATATTTT.

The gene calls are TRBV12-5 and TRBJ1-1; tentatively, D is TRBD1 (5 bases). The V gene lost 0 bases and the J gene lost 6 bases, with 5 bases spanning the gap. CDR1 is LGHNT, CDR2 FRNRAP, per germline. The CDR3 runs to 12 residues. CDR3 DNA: TGTGCTAGTGGTTTGGTAGGGGCTGAAGCTTTCTTT. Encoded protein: CASGLVGAEAFF.